These 10 T cell receptor beta chains were sequenced from one sample in a study of T cell clonality in common variable immunodeficiency. TCRdb's table, derived via immunoSEQ multiplex PCR, lists solely in-frame clones and lacks some. The counts give 40,000 to 45,000 clones, none of them seen only once; around 9.3% is held by the top ten. Sequencing was carried out using peripheral blood mononuclear cells. Receptor source: a person between 18 and 69 years old in good health.

At least ten counts were recorded for this clone. The read terminates 3 residues ahead of where the CDR3 ends, so the germline J gene completes it. The J gene is TRBJ2-2, the V gene TRBV20-1; 7 bases are shared with TRBD2. This CDR3 has 15 amino acids. Germline V CDR1 and CDR2: DFQATT, SNEGSKA (reference sequence). The trim removed 5 bases at V and 0 bases at J, leaving 6 bases unmatched. The covered CDR3 bases are TGCAGTGCTCTCTCCGGGACTACGAACACCGGGGAG. Its translation: CSALSGTTNTGE. The complete CDR3 sequence is CSALSGTTNTGELFF.

This clone appeared many times. A read error may produce the germline difference seen at one junction end. The read is 3 residues too short to cover the CDR3 end, so that end is filled in from the germline J gene. This chain uses TRBV12-3 or TRBV12-4 with TRBJ2-2, with TRBD2 matching over 10 bases. This CDR3 spans 13 amino acids. The CDR3 loop reads CGSGGGSTGELFF. CDR3 DNA (partial): TGTGGCAGCGGGGGGGGAAGCACCGGGGAG.

This clone showed up many times. Coverage ceases 3 residues before the CDR3 finishes, and the germline J gene fills in the end. In the same sample, other DNA sequences code for this CDR3. The chain is built from TRBV5-1 and TRBJ2-1, with 12 bases matching TRBD2. CDR3 length: 15 amino acids. Germline CDR1 is SGHRS and CDR2 is YFSETQ. The junction had 5 bases not matched to a gene; V was cut back by 3 bases and J by 7 bases. The sequenced part of the CDR3 DNA is TGCGCCAGCAGCTCGCTAGCGGGAGGGCCTAATGAG. Translation gives CASSSLAGGPNE. The entire CDR3 is CASSSLAGGPNEQFF.

This clone was observed at least ten times. The read halts 3 residues ahead of the CDR3 end, with the missing end drawn from the germline J gene. This rearrangement joins TRBV6-2 or TRBV6-3 to TRBJ1-5; a possible D gene is TRBD1 (5 bases). The CDR3 covers 13 residues. Germline V gives CDR1 MNHEY, CDR2 SVGEGT. Trimming stripped 4 bases from V and 6 bases from J, with 10 bases between. CDR3 in amino acids: CASSLAQGQPQHF. CDR3 DNA, as far as it was read: TGTGCCAGCAGTTTAGCTCAGGGTCAGCCC.

This clone was seen many times. An end of the junction does not agree with germline; a read error may underlie this. The observed sequence ends 3 residues before the CDR3 terminus, with the missing tail filled in from the germline J gene. The rearrangement uses TRBV7-9 and TRBJ2-2, with D possibly being TRBD1 (5 bases). This CDR3 has 15 amino acids. Germline-derived CDR1 and CDR2 are SEHNR and FQNEAQ (reference sequence). The CDR3 reads CASTLLQANTGELFF. The covered CDR3 bases are TGTGCCAGCACCTTACTACAGGCGAACACCGGGGAG.

This clone was detected many times. The CDR3 end falls 3 residues outside the read, so it is completed with the germline J gene. This chain uses TRBV5-1 with TRBJ2-5, with 9 bases fitting TRBD2. The CDR3 extends over 19 amino acids. The ends lost 4 bases at V and 2 bases at J; junction bases unmatched: 18. Germline V CDR1 and CDR2: SGHRS, YFSETQ. The CDR3 loop reads CASSSGRSSGAAAQETQYF. The CDR3 bases that were read are TGCGCCAGCAGCAGTGGAAGGTCTAGCGGGGCGGCGGCACAAGAGACC.

With regard to this clone: The read stops 3 residues short of the end of the CDR3; the missing end is completed from the germline J gene. The rearrangement uses TRBV19 and TRBJ2-7; D may be TRBD1 (5 bases). The V gene lost 3 bases and the J gene lost 0 bases, with 12 bases spanning the gap. This CDR3 is built from 15 residues. Germline CDR1 is LNHDA and CDR2 is SQIVND (reference sequence). The CDR3: CASSISQAHSYEQYF. The covered CDR3 bases are TGTGCCAGTAGTATCTCACAGGCCCACTCCTACGAG.

This clone has at least ten counts. The sequence runs out 3 residues before the end of the CDR3; the remainder is reconstructed from the germline J gene. The chain links TRBV28 to TRBJ2-7; TRBD2 aligns across 14 bases. Germline V gene lookup returns CDR1 MDHEN and CDR2 SYDVKM. This CDR3 comprises 16 residues. J was trimmed by 6 bases and V by 4 bases; bases with no gene match: 8. CDR3 sequence: CASSSLHGTSGSEQYF. CDR3 bases read: TGTGCCAGCAGTTCGCTCCACGGGACTAGCGGGAGCGAG.

As to this clone: The read terminates 3 residues ahead of where the CDR3 ends, so the germline J gene completes it. The rearrangement uses TRBV7-2 and TRBJ1-1; TRBD1 matches at 12 bases. This CDR3 has 15 amino acids. CDR1 and CDR2 from the germline V gene are SGHTA and FQGNSA. CDR3 protein: CASSFSGQGACVAFF. The sequenced CDR3 bases are TGTGCCAGCAGCTTTTCGGGACAGGGGGCTTGTGTA.

This clone was picked up many times. CDR3 residues: CASSLSVEARSPLHF. The DNA read from the CDR3 is TGTGCCAGCAGTCTCTCCGTGGAAGCGAGATCACCC. The rearrangement joins TRBV12-3 or TRBV12-4 to TRBJ1-6; the D is unclear. The read terminates 3 residues before the CDR3 end, so the remaining end is supplied by the germline J gene. Trimming left V 5 bases short and J 10 bases short, with 18 bases between. The CDR3 totals 15 residues.